The 20 T cell receptor beta chains given below trace back to one sample, sequenced in a study of metastatic and nonmetastatic thyroid tumors. The entire patient cohort was treatment-naive prior to thyroid surgery. With MiXCR, TCRdb called clones anew from the PCR reads. The sample contains around 37,000 clones, roughly a quarter of which appear only once. Sequenced sample: blood. The receptors derive from a female donor with papillary thyroid cancer or a benign thyroid nodule (not recorded which). Some clones in this sample may be carry-over from other donors' samples.

This clone was counted only a few times. This sequence joins TRBV6-1 and TRBJ2-7, with D possibly matching TRBD1 (8 bases). Per the germline V gene, CDR1 is MNHNS and CDR2 is SASEGT. V was shortened by 1 base and J by 5 bases, with 12 bases between the two germline ends. The CDR3 is 14 residues long. This chain's CDR3 is CASSEDRGRDEQYF. DNA for the CDR3: TGTGCCAGCAGTGAAGACAGGGGGAGGGACGAGCAGTACTTC.

In its sample, this clone was seen a few times. This chain uses TRBV3-1 with TRBJ2-7, with 8 bases identical to TRBD1. Unmatched junction bases numbered 11, after V lost 7 bases and J lost 6 bases. Germline V gives CDR1 LGHDT, CDR2 YNNKEL (reference sequence). The CDR3 runs to 14 residues. This chain's CDR3 is CASIRAHRGAEQYF. CDR3 DNA sequence: TGTGCCAGCATCCGCGCTCACAGGGGGGCCGAGCAGTACTTC.

Turning to this clone: This may arise from a read error, as a much more abundant clone is one base away. The chain links TRBV3-1 to TRBJ1-3; the D gene is possibly TRBD1 (5 bases). The CDR3 contains 16 residues. Germline assignment: CDR1 LGHDT and CDR2 YNNKEL (reference sequence). CDR3 sequence (DNA): TGCGCCAGCAGACTCAAGACGGGGCAGGGAGGCTTTCTACTATATTTT. Translating gives CASRLKTGQGGFLLYF.

This chain joins TRBV6-2 or TRBV6-3 and TRBJ1-1; D remains unclear. V lost 3 bases and J lost 7, with 9 bases in between. The germline V gene has CDR1 MNHEY and CDR2 SVGEGT. This CDR3 has 12 amino acids. CDR3 sequence: CASSYLGNEAFF. The DNA for the CDR3 is TGTGCCAGCAGTTATCTGGGGAATGAAGCTTTCTTT.

This chain joins TRBV4-2 and TRBJ1-5; 10 nucleotides match TRBD1. The V gene's germline CDR1 is LGHNA and CDR2 YNFKEQ. This CDR3 comprises 16 residues. V lost 0 bases to trimming and J lost 7 bases; unmatched junction nucleotides: 6. The CDR3 DNA reads as TGTGCCAGCAGCCAAGAGGCGGGACAGGGGTACCAGCCCCAGCATTTT. This encodes CASSQEAGQGYQPQHF.

Only a few counts were recorded for this clone. J is TRBJ2-7 and V is TRBV7-2, with D uncertain. This CDR3 contains 12 residues. The germline V gene has CDR1 SGHTA and CDR2 FQGNSA. V gave up 1 base and J gave up 7 bases, with 8 bases separating them. The CDR3 spells CASSLEVGEQYF. CDR3 DNA: TGTGCCAGCAGCTTAGAGGTGGGGGAGCAGTACTTC. Full variable domain (remainder filled in from reference TRBV7-2 and TRBJ2-7): GAGVSQSPSNKVTEKGKDVELRCDPISGHTALYWYRQSLGQGLEFLIYFQGNSAPDKSGLPSDRFSAERTGGSVSTLTIQRTQQEDSAVYLCASSLEVGEQYFGPGTRLTVT.

This clone was seen a handful of times. The chain carries TRBV9 and TRBJ2-3; possible D gene TRBD2, 5 bases. V gave up 0 bases and J gave up 6 bases, with 5 bases separating them. This CDR3 contains 12 residues. Per germline, CDR1 SGDLS and CDR2 YYNGEE. The CDR3 reads CASSVGEDTQYF. The CDR3 DNA is TGTGCCAGCAGCGTAGGGGAGGATACGCAGTATTTT.

This rearrangement joins TRBV6-1 to TRBJ1-4, with a tentative D call TRBD1 (5 bases). Looked up from germline, CDR1 is MNHNS and CDR2 is SASEGT. V shed 6 bases and J shed 11 bases, with 13 bases lying between them. The CDR3 consists of 12 residues. DNA for the CDR3: TGTGCCAGCAGGGGGGAGCGGGAGAAACTGTTTTTT. As protein: CASRGEREKLFF.

This chain links TRBV30 with TRBJ1-1, with D possibly matching TRBD1 (6 bases). From germline, CDR1 is GTSNPN and CDR2 SVGIG (reference sequence). The CDR3 has 12 residues. Trimming removed 1 base at V and 10 bases at J, with 13 bases between. This chain's CDR3 is CAWSDQGGGAFF. In DNA form, the CDR3 reads TGTGCCTGGAGTGACCAGGGAGGGGGAGCTTTCTTT.

This clone was observed many times. The chain carries TRBV9 and TRBJ2-3, with 8 bases lining up with TRBD2. The CDR3 is made up of 16 amino acids. Germline CDR1 is SGDLS and CDR2 is YYNGEE. J gave up 4 bases and V 4 bases, and 11 bases lay outside the gene matches. The CDR3 nucleotides read TGTGCCAGCAGCCCTCTTAGCGGGACTCCCCCAGATACGCAGTATTTT. Its protein product is CASSPLSGTPPDTQYF.

Comment on this clone: Compared with germline, one end of the junction differs, possibly owing to a read error. The chain has TRBV20-1 and TRBJ1-2; D gene ambiguous. The CDR3 runs 13 residues. Germline lookup yields CDR1 DFQATT and CDR2 SNEGSKA (reference sequence). CDR3 bases: TGCAGTGCTAGTCAAGGGCAGTCCTATGTCTACACCTTC. Amino acid sequence: CSASQGQSYVYTF.

The CDR3 DNA is TGTGCCAGCACCCGGGGCGAGTACGAGCAGTACTTC. Its translation: CASTRGEYEQYF. J is TRBJ2-7 and V is TRBV28; the D call may be TRBD1 or TRBD2 (5 bases each). CDR1 and CDR2 from the germline V gene are MDHEN and SYDVKM. Trimming cost V 7 bases and J 4 bases, with 11 bases left between them. The CDR3 extends over 12 amino acids.

This clone was counted many times. The V gene is TRBV4-2, the J gene TRBJ2-3; 9 nucleotides agree with TRBD1. Germline CDR1 and CDR2: LGHNA and YNFKEQ. The trim removed 0 bases at V and 4 bases at J, leaving 5 bases unmatched. The CDR3 runs 16 residues. CDR3 sequence (DNA): TGTGCCAGCAGCCAAGATCTGGGACAGGGAGCAGATACGCAGTATTTT. This sequence encodes CASSQDLGQGADTQYF.

This clone was seen at least ten times. This chain joins TRBV24-1 and TRBJ2-1, with no clear D. The V end was cut by 5 bases, the J end by 0 bases, with 10 bases between. The CDR3 consists of 15 residues. Germline assignment: CDR1 KGHDR and CDR2 SFDVKD. The CDR3 here is CATSGFTSSYNEQFF. The CDR3 DNA follows: TGTGCCACCAGTGGCTTTACAAGCTCCTACAATGAGCAGTTCTTC.

The chain is built from TRBV20-1 and TRBJ1-5; D gene uncertain. V was pared by 6 bases and J by 5 bases, with 11 bases between. This CDR3 is built from 12 residues. Germline lookup yields CDR1 DFQATT and CDR2 SNEGSKA (reference sequence). DNA for the CDR3: TGCAGTGCCGGTGGGCATTATCAGCCCCAGCATTTT. It translates to CSAGGHYQPQHF.

This clone is judged medium-sized. The V and J genes are TRBV12-3 or TRBV12-4 and TRBJ2-1; D call uncertain. V was trimmed by 5 bases and J by 2 bases, leaving 7 bases between them. The CDR3 extends over 13 amino acids. The CDR3 sequence: CASSPGTYNEQFF. Written as DNA, the CDR3 is TGTGCCAGCAGTCCCGGAACCTACAATGAGCAGTTCTTC.

This rearrangement joins TRBV20-1 to TRBJ2-7, with D perhaps matching TRBD2 (5 bases). V was pared by 0 bases and J by 3 bases, with 18 bases between. Germline CDR1 DFQATT, CDR2 SNEGSKA (reference sequence). This CDR3 contains 16 residues. Written as DNA, the CDR3 is TGCAGTGCTAGAGATCGGGGAACTAGTGATATCTACGAGCAGTACTTC. It translates to CSARDRGTSDIYEQYF.

This chain connects TRBV6-2 or TRBV6-3 to TRBJ1-5, with 7 bases matching TRBD1. The CDR3 loop spans 15 amino acids. V shed 4 bases, J shed 2 bases, and the junction held 5 bases outside the gene matches. CDR1 MNHEY and CDR2 SVGEGT come from the germline V gene. This CDR3 is CASSLQGSGNQPQHF. In DNA form, the CDR3 reads TGTGCCAGCAGTTTACAGGGGTCGGGCAATCAGCCCCAGCATTTT.

The CDR3 protein is CASSYESGLDDEQYF. The CDR3 DNA sequence: TGTGCCAGCAGCTATGAGTCGGGACTAGATGACGAGCAGTACTTC. The chain couples TRBV6-1 to TRBJ2-7, with 8 bases aligning to TRBD2. The germline V gene encodes CDR1 MNHNS and CDR2 SASEGT. V shed 6 bases and J 5 bases; nucleotides not matched to a gene: 12. This CDR3 has 15 amino acids.

By sample share, this clone is medium-sized. J is TRBJ1-1 and V is TRBV30; D is unresolved. This CDR3 contains 12 residues. V gave up 0 bases and J gave up 7 bases, with 9 bases separating them. CDR1 is GTSNPN, CDR2 SVGIG, per germline (reference sequence). CDR3 DNA: TGTGCCTGGAGTGTACAAGGGATTGAAGCTTTCTTT. It translates to CAWSVQGIEAFF.